The T cell receptor beta chain described here comes from a study of tumor-infiltrating lymphocytes in primary liver carcinoma. Study summary: Staged T1-T3 N0M0, the tumors had sizes that ranged from about 4.2 to 11 cm across.

Of note for this clonotype: The antigen remains undetermined.

Overall study results and limits: Significantly larger top-250-clone fractions were found in tumors than in blood (p = 0.039). Only about 7.5-24% of top clones were detected in all five tumor regions.

Unsorted bulk tissue, roughly 19-33 mg of it, served as the source for co-extraction of RNA and DNA. Through surgical resection, the patients' primary liver carcinoma was treated. The investigators made TCR beta cDNA from around 540 ng total RNA, using a constant-region primer. ARM-PCR, slightly modified, supplied the TCR beta libraries through three nested multiplex PCR rounds. TCRdb processed the multiplex PCR reads anew with MiXCR; each CDR3 protein has one entry. The sample has 150,000 to 200,000 distinct CDR3 sequences, around 81% seen once. Sequencing was carried out using tumor tissue from primary liver carcinoma. This receptor was identified in a man aged 35 to 55 with primary liver carcinoma and hepatitis B virus infection.

The CDR3 here is CASTLEKGLGGNQPQHF. As DNA, the CDR3 is TGTGCCAGTACTTTAGAGAAGGGCTTGGGGGGAAATCAGCCCCAGCATTTT. The V gene is TRBV12-3 or TRBV12-4, the J gene TRBJ1-5; weak D call: TRBD1 (5 bases). V dropped 9 bases and J dropped 4 bases, with 25 bases sitting between them. The CDR3 is made up of 17 amino acids.